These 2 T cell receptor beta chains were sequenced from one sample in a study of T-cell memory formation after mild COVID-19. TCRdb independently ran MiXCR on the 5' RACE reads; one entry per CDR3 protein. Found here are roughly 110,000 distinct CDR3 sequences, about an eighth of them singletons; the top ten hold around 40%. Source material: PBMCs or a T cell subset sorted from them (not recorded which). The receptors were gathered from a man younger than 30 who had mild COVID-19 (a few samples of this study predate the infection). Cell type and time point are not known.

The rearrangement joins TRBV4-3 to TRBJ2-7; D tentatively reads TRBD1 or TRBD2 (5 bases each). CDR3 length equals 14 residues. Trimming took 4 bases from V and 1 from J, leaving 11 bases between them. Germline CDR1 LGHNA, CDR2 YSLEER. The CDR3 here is CASSPRAGSYEQYV. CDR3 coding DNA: TGCGCCAGCAGCCCCAGGGCGGGTTCCTACGAGCAGTACGTC.

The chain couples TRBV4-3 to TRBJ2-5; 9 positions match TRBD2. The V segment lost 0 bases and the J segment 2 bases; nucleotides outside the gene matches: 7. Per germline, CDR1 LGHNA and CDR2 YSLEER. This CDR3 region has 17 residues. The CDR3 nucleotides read TGCGCCAGCAGCCAAGAGAGGGAGCGGGGGGCTCAAGAGACCCAGTACTTC. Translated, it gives CASSQERERGAQETQYF.